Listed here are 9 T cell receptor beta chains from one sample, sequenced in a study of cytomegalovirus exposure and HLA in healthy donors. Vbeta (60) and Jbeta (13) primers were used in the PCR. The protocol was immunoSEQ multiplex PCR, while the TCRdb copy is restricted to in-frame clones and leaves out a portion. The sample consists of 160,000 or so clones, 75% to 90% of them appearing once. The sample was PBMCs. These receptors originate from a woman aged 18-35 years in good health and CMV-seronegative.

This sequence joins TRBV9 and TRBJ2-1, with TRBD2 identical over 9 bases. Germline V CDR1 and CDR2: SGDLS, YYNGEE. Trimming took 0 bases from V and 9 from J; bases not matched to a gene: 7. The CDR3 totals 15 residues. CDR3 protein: CASSVGAGGPGEQFF. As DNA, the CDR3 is TGTGCCAGCAGCGTAGGCGCGGGAGGGCCCGGTGAGCAGTTCTTC.

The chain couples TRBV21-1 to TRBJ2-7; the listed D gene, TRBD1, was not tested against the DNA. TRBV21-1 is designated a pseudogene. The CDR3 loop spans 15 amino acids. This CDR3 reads CASSKGDRGGYEQYF. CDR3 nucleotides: TGTGCCAGCAGCAAAGGGGACAGGGGAGGATACGAGCAGTACTTC.

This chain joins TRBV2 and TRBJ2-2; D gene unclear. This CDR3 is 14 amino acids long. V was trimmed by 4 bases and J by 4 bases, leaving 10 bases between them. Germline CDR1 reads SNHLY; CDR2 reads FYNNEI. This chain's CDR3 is CASSGWQVTGELFF. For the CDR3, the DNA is TGTGCCAGCAGTGGCTGGCAGGTCACCGGGGAGCTGTTTTTT.

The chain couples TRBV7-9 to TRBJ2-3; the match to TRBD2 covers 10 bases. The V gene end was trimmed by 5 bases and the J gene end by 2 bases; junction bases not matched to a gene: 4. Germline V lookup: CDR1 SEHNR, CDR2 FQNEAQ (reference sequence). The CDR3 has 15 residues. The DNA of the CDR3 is TGTGCCAGCAGCCTGACTAGCGGGTACACAGATACGCAGTATTTT. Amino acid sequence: CASSLTSGYTDTQYF. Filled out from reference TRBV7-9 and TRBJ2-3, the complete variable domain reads DTGVSQNPRHKITKRGQNVTFRCDPISEHNRLYWYRQTLGQGPEFLTYFQNEAQLEKSRLLSDRFSAERPKGSFSTLEIQRTEQGDSAMYLCASSLTSGYTDTQYFGPGTRLTVL.

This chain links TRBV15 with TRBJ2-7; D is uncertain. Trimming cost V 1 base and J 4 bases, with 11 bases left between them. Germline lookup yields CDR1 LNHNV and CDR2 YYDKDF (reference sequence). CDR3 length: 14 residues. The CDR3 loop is CATSRAGDAYEQYF. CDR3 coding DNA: TGTGCCACCAGCAGAGCCGGAGACGCTTACGAGCAGTACTTC.

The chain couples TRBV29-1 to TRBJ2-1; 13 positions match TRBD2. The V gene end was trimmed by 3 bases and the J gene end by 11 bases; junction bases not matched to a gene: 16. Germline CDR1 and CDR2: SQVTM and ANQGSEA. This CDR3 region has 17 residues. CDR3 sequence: CSVERTGGGGTSGKQFF. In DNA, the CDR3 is TGCAGCGTTGAGCGGACAGGGGGAGGAGGGACTAGCGGGAAGCAGTTCTTC.

The CDR3 bases are TGTGCCAGCAGCGTAGTAGGATTAGCGGGAGCGGATGAGCAGTTCTTC. Its protein product is CASSVVGLAGADEQFF. The chain carries TRBV9 and TRBJ2-1; 9 bases map to TRBD2. J lost 8 bases, V lost 0 bases, and 9 bases had no gene match. This CDR3 region has 16 residues. The germline V gene encodes CDR1 SGDLS and CDR2 YYNGEE.

The CDR3 nucleotides are TGTGCCAGCAGTCGGAGCGGGGACGTCCGCTCCTACGAGCAGTACTTC. This sequence encodes CASSRSGDVRSYEQYF. The chain links TRBV7-2 to TRBJ2-7; 7 nucleotides match TRBD2. CDR3 length: 16 residues. CDR1 SGHTA and CDR2 FQGNSA come from the germline V gene. V shed 6 bases and J 0 bases; nucleotides not matched to a gene: 11.

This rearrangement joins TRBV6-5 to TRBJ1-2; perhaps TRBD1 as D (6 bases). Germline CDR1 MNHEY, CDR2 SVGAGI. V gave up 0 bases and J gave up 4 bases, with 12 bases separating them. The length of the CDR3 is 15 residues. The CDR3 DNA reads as TGTGCCAGCAGTTACTCGACAGGAGAGTGCTATGGCTACACCTTC. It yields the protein CASSYSTGECYGYTF.